The 30 T cell receptor beta chains below all came from one sample that was sequenced in a study of cytomegalovirus exposure and HLA in healthy donors. The PCR made use of 60 Vbeta and 13 Jbeta primers. Libraries were prepared by immunoSEQ multiplex PCR; TCRdb keeps only in-frame clonotypes and omits some of them. The table includes around 90,000 clones, 85% detected once. Sequenced input: PBMCs. Receptor source: a man aged 40-49 years in good health and CMV-seropositive.

This rearrangement joins TRBV7-9 to TRBJ1-6; D is undetermined. The germline V and J ends were trimmed by 3 bases and 8 bases, with 2 bases remaining between them. The CDR3 loop spans 11 amino acids. CDR1 and CDR2 (germline): SEHNR, FQNEAQ (reference sequence). CDR3 DNA sequence: TGTGCCAGCAGCTTCGATTCACCCCTCCACTTT. Its protein product is CASSFDSPLHF.

The chain links TRBV4-1 to TRBJ2-4; D is unresolved. CDR1 is MGHRA, CDR2 YSYEKL, per germline. This CDR3 contains 15 residues. Trimming cost V 1 base and J 8 bases, with 15 bases left between them. CDR3 loop: CASSQVFPPGDIQYF. CDR3 DNA: TGCGCCAGCAGCCAAGTCTTCCCCCCGGGTGACATTCAGTACTTC.

The gene calls are TRBV18 and TRBJ2-1, with TRBD1 matching 7 bases. The CDR3 runs to 14 residues. Per the germline V gene, CDR1 is KGHSH and CDR2 is LQKENI. V shed 6 bases, J shed 5 bases, and the junction held 7 bases outside the gene matches. CDR3 region: CASSPLGGDNEQFF. The CDR3 coding sequence is TGTGCCAGCTCCCCGCTAGGGGGCGACAATGAGCAGTTCTTC.

J is TRBJ1-5 and V is TRBV30, with TRBD1 as a possible D gene (5 bases). There are 14 residues in the CDR3. The V end lost 3 bases, the J end lost 2 bases, and 11 bases lay between the germline ends. The germline V gene encodes CDR1 GTSNPN and CDR2 SVGIG (reference sequence). The CDR3 sequence: CAWSGGLGNQPQHF. CDR3 sequence (DNA): TGTGCCTGGAGCGGGGGATTGGGCAATCAGCCCCAGCATTTT.

The V gene is TRBV27, the J gene TRBJ2-7; TRBD1 agrees at 10 bases. This CDR3 is built from 15 residues. Looked up from germline, CDR1 is MNHEY and CDR2 is SMNVEV (reference sequence). V lost 2 bases to trimming and J lost 2 bases; unmatched junction nucleotides: 3. CDR3 nucleotide sequence: TGTGCCAGCAGTTTACGGGACAGGGGACCCTACGAGCAGTACTTC. Translated, it gives CASSLRDRGPYEQYF.

In DNA, the CDR3 is TGTGCCAGCAGCTTTTCTCTAGCGAGCCCTGGTGGGGGCACAGATACGCAGTATTTT. Protein sequence: CASSFSLASPGGGTDTQYF. The chain links TRBV11-2 to TRBJ2-3, with D tentatively TRBD2 (6 bases). V lost 3 bases, J lost 1 base, and 23 bases lay in between. Germline CDR1 SGHAT, CDR2 FQNNGV. The CDR3 totals 19 residues.

This clone was observed a single time. J is TRBJ2-7 and V is TRBV5-1; 7 bases are shared with TRBD2. Trimming took 1 base from V and 3 from J; bases not matched to a gene: 7. Germline assignment: CDR1 SGHRS and CDR2 YFSETQ. The CDR3 runs to 15 residues. The CDR3 DNA reads TGCGCCAGCAGCTTGACTAGCGACCCGCGCTACGAGCAGTACTTC. Its translation is CASSLTSDPRYEQYF. Filled out from reference TRBV5-1 and TRBJ2-7, the complete variable domain reads KAGVTQTPRYLIKTRGQQVTLSCSPISGHRSVSWYQQTPGQGLQFLFEYFSETQRNKGNFPGRFSGRQFSNSRSEMNVSTLELGDSALYLCASSLTSDPRYEQYFGPGTRLTVT.

The gene calls are TRBV9 and TRBJ1-2, with D uncertain. V was pared by 5 bases and J by 7 bases, with 12 bases between. CDR3 size: 12 residues. Germline values: CDR1 SGDLS, CDR2 YYNGEE. The CDR3 sequence: CASRADLGGYTF. For the CDR3, the DNA is TGTGCCAGCAGAGCGGACCTGGGTGGCTACACCTTC. The complete variable domain, with remaining parts taken from reference TRBV9 and TRBJ1-2, reads DSGVTQTPKHLITATGQRVTLRCSPRSGDLSVYWYQQSLDQGLQFLIQYYNGEERAKGNILERFSAQQFPDLHSELNLSSLELGDSALYFCASRADLGGYTFGSGTRLTVV.

As concerns this clone: Other DNA sequences in this specimen translate into the identical CDR3. The CDR3, as DNA: TGTGCCAGCAGACAGGGGAGAGAGACCCAGTACTTC. It specifies CASRQGRETQYF. J is TRBJ2-5 and V is TRBV27, with 7 bases aligning to TRBD1. The CDR3 has 12 amino acids. Germline V gives CDR1 MNHEY, CDR2 SMNVEV (reference sequence). Unmatched junction bases numbered 2, after V lost 6 bases and J lost 4 bases.

The table lists this clone with a few counts. The chain couples TRBV7-9 to TRBJ1-4; a weak D match, TRBD1 (6 bases). CDR1 is SEHNR and CDR2 is FQNEAQ in the germline V gene (reference sequence). The CDR3 extends over 16 amino acids. V lost 3 bases, J lost 4 bases, and 15 bases lay in between. The CDR3 bases are TGTGCCAGCAGCTTTTCGAGGGGGTCCGGTAATGAAAAACTGTTTTTT. Translated, it gives CASSFSRGSGNEKLFF.

As for this clone: Relative to the germline gene, one junction end is altered; a read error may explain this. The chain uses TRBV7-9 and TRBJ2-7; the D gene is possibly TRBD1 (6 bases). The germline CDR1 and CDR2 sequences are SEHNR and FQNEAQ (reference sequence). This CDR3 region has 15 residues. The CDR3 nucleotides are TGTTCCAGCAGCTTAGATGGGGGCAGGGTCTACGAGCAGTACTTC. This gives the protein CSSSLDGGRVYEQYF.

V gene TRBV9 combines with J gene TRBJ2-3; possible D gene TRBD1, 6 bases. CDR3 length: 16 residues. The V end was cut by 0 bases, the J end by 1 base, with 12 bases between. Germline V gene lookup returns CDR1 SGDLS and CDR2 YYNGEE. CDR3 residues: CASSVGTVKRTDTQYF. CDR3 coding DNA: TGTGCCAGCAGCGTAGGGACAGTGAAGCGCACAGATACGCAGTATTTT.

This chain links TRBV19 with TRBJ1-5; 7 bases map to TRBD1. The CDR3 loop spans 13 amino acids. Per germline, CDR1 LNHDA and CDR2 SQIVND (reference sequence). The J segment lost 6 bases and the V segment lost 9 bases, leaving 8 bases of the junction unmatched. The CDR3 sequence is CASKDRAGQPQHF. CDR3 DNA: TGTGCCAGCAAAGACAGGGCCGGTCAGCCCCAGCATTTT.

The chain couples TRBV6-5 to TRBJ1-2, with 8 bases matching TRBD1. With 2 bases clipped from V and 6 bases from J, the junction kept 5 bases outside the gene matches. The CDR3 extends over 14 amino acids. Germline CDR1 and CDR2: MNHEY and SVGAGI. The DNA for the CDR3 is TGTGCCAGCAGTTACGGGACAGGTCGGGATGGCTACACCTTC. Residues: CASSYGTGRDGYTF.

The rearrangement links TRBV5-1 to TRBJ2-5; D is perhaps TRBD2 (5 bases). Trimming cost V 5 bases and J 9 bases, with 11 bases left between them. This CDR3 is built from 11 residues. Germline V CDR1 and CDR2: SGHRS, YFSETQ. The CDR3 DNA follows: TGCGCCAGCAGGCTGACGGGGTCCCAGTACTTC. Translating gives CASRLTGSQYF.

The rearrangement joins TRBV13 to TRBJ2-3; 7 nucleotides agree with TRBD2. This CDR3 comprises 15 residues. V was clipped by 2 bases and J by 1 base; unmatched bases: 3. Per the germline V gene, CDR1 is PRHDT and CDR2 is FYEKMQ (reference sequence). In DNA form, the CDR3 reads TGTGCCAGCAGCTTACCCCTAGCGGGCACAGATACGCAGTATTTT. Protein: CASSLPLAGTDTQYF.

The DNA of the CDR3 is TGTGCCAGTGGGCCCGGGGGCACAGATACGCAGTATTTT. The encoded protein is CASGPGGTDTQYF. This chain uses TRBV19 with TRBJ2-3, with D perhaps matching TRBD2 (5 bases). With 8 bases removed from V and 1 base from J, the gap between germline ends came to 10 bases. This CDR3 spans 13 amino acids. The V gene's germline CDR1 is LNHDA and CDR2 SQIVND (reference sequence).

This sequence joins TRBV28 and TRBJ1-5; 10 bases are a match to TRBD1. CDR1 MDHEN and CDR2 SYDVKM come from the germline V gene. The length of the CDR3 is 19 residues. Trimming removed 5 bases from V and 2 bases from J; junction bases left unmatched: 15. The CDR3 spells CASSRLIGTGARGNQPQHF. The CDR3 DNA reads as TGTGCCAGCAGTCGGCTAATCGGGACAGGGGCGAGGGGCAATCAGCCCCAGCATTTT.

The chain joins TRBV7-9 to TRBJ2-7, with a weak D call TRBD2 (5 bases). Trimming took 2 bases from V and 2 from J, leaving 10 bases between them. The CDR3 sequence is 14 residues long. Per the germline V gene, CDR1 is SEHNR and CDR2 is FQNEAQ (reference sequence). CDR3 DNA sequence: TGTGCCAGCAGCTTAAAGGAGGCGACCTACGAGCAGTACTTC. Its protein product is CASSLKEATYEQYF.

The rearrangement uses TRBV28 and TRBJ2-7, with D possibly TRBD2 on 7 matching bases. CDR1 and CDR2 from the germline V gene are MDHEN and SYDVKM. The ends were cut back, 6 bases at V and 3 bases at J, with 18 bases in the middle. The CDR3 has 15 amino acids. As DNA, the CDR3 is TGTGCCAGCAGCCCCTTGGAGGGGGGGTTCTACGAGCAGTACTTC. Amino acid sequence: CASSPLEGGFYEQYF. The full variable domain, its missing parts supplied by reference TRBV28 and TRBJ2-7, is DVKVTQSSRYLVKRTGEKVFLECVQDMDHENMFWYRQDPGLGLRLIYFSYDVKMKEKGDIPEGYSVSREKKERFSLILESASTNQTSMYLCASSPLEGGFYEQYFGPGTRLTVT.

The rearrangement links TRBV13 to TRBJ1-6; D ambiguous. The CDR3 consists of 12 residues. Between the trimmed V and J ends, which lost 6 bases and 7 bases, there was a span of 7 bases. Germline V gene sequence: CDR1 PRHDT, CDR2 FYEKMQ (reference sequence). CDR3 residues: CASRRENSPLHF. The CDR3 region has the DNA TGTGCCAGCAGGAGGGAGAATTCACCCCTCCACTTT.

This clone was counted a single time. The chain has TRBV2 and TRBJ2-5, with D possibly matching TRBD1 (6 bases). CDR1 SNHLY and CDR2 FYNNEI come from the germline V gene. V lost 3 bases, J lost 5 bases, and 16 bases lay in between. This CDR3 comprises 15 residues. The CDR3 sequence is CASSENSGGWETQYF. The CDR3 DNA sequence: TGTGCCAGCAGTGAGAATTCTGGGGGCTGGGAGACCCAGTACTTC.

The chain is built from TRBV5-1 and TRBJ2-5, with 9 positions matching TRBD2. Germline CDR1 and CDR2: SGHRS and YFSETQ. CDR3 length: 16 amino acids. Trimming at V came to 4 bases and at J to 4 bases, leaving 11 bases not matched to a gene. CDR3 region: CASSQIQLAGPETQYF. The CDR3 region has the DNA TGCGCCAGCAGCCAGATTCAACTAGCGGGTCCAGAGACCCAGTACTTC.

The chain recombines TRBV7-8 with TRBJ1-1, with D possibly TRBD1 on 5 matching bases. The CDR3 length is 14 residues. Germline CDR1 SGHVS, CDR2 FQNEAQ. The V and J ends lost 1 base and 5 bases respectively, with 11 bases between them. The CDR3 reads CASSLGGGATEAFF. The DNA of the CDR3 is TGTGCCAGCAGCTTAGGCGGCGGGGCTACTGAAGCTTTCTTT.

This clone was seen once. V and J are TRBV27 and TRBJ2-7; D perhaps matches TRBD1 (6 bases). The V gene lost 0 bases and the J gene lost 0 bases, with 12 bases spanning the gap. The CDR3 contains 16 residues. CDR1 is MNHEY, CDR2 SMNVEV, per germline (reference sequence). The CDR3 loop is CASSLSRGSVSYEQYF. DNA of the CDR3: TGTGCCAGCAGTTTATCGAGGGGGTCTGTCTCCTACGAGCAGTACTTC.

This chain links TRBV27 with TRBJ2-7; tentative D call: TRBD1 (6 bases). V lost 0 bases and J 2 bases, leaving 8 bases between the germline ends. Germline assignment: CDR1 MNHEY and CDR2 SMNVEV (reference sequence). The CDR3 spans 14 residues. CDR3 coding DNA: TGTGCCAGCAGTTTATCGAGGACAGCCTACGAGCAGTACTTC. Residues: CASSLSRTAYEQYF.

The V gene is TRBV5-1, the J gene TRBJ2-3, with D possibly TRBD2 on 7 matching bases. CDR1 SGHRS and CDR2 YFSETQ come from the germline V gene. The CDR3 contains 18 residues. V was trimmed by 6 bases and J by 6 bases, leaving 29 bases between them. The CDR3, as DNA: TGCGCCAGCACCGGCGGGGGCCGCGCCCAGCCAGCACAGGATACGCAGTATTTT. This codes for CASTGGGRAQPAQDTQYF.

For the CDR3, the DNA is TGTGCCAGCAGCGTTGACAGGGGTCGGGAGACCCAGTACTTC. Its protein product is CASSVDRGRETQYF. The chain recombines TRBV5-4 with TRBJ2-5, with 8 bases identical to TRBD1. The CDR3 consists of 14 residues. V trimming: 4 bases; J trimming: 5 bases; junction bases outside the gene matches: 7. Germline V gives CDR1 SGHNT, CDR2 YYREEE (reference sequence).

The rearrangement joins TRBV28 to TRBJ2-4; 7 bases line up with TRBD1. This CDR3 has 15 amino acids. Germline CDR1 MDHEN, CDR2 SYDVKM. Trimming at V came to 5 bases and at J to 1 base, leaving 5 bases not matched to a gene. The CDR3 spells CASSVKDRAKNIQYF. CDR3 sequence (DNA): TGTGCCAGCAGTGTAAAGGACAGGGCCAAAAACATTCAGTACTTC.

This chain uses TRBV6-4 with TRBJ1-1; TRBD1 matches 7 bases. The junction had 14 bases not matched to a gene; V was cut back by 6 bases and J by 4 bases. The CDR3 loop spans 16 amino acids. Germline assignment: CDR1 MRHNA and CDR2 SNTAGT. CDR3 sequence: CASSERQGRSATEAFF. In DNA form, the CDR3 reads TGTGCCAGCAGCGAGAGACAGGGTAGATCGGCCACTGAAGCTTTCTTT.